This T cell receptor (beta chain) was sequenced for a study of tumor-infiltrating lymphocytes in primary liver carcinoma. About the study: The patients included men and women who were aged 30 to 69 years. Stage T1-T3 N0M0 and a size of 4.2 to 10 cm characterized the tumors.

This CDR3 region has 18 residues. Germline V gene data show CDR1 as MGHRA and CDR2 as YSYEKL. Researchers drew blood RNA from unsorted whole blood and extracted germline DNA as well. Treatment-naive at the time, the patients had chronic HBV infection. This clonotype was detected once. Given a much more abundant clone one base away, this may be a read error. Constant-region priming of roughly 0.45 ug total RNA yielded TCR beta cDNA. Modified slightly, ARM-PCR produced TCR beta libraries over three nested multiplex PCR rounds. TRBV1-TRBV30 forward primers paired with a C-beta reverse primer were used in the first two PCR rounds, which ran roughly 9 cycles each. Via MiXCR, TCRdb re-called the multiplex PCR reads, giving one row per CDR3 protein. The data contain 310,000 or so distinct CDR3 sequences, approximately 64% of them singletons.

The source material was peripheral blood. J is TRBJ2-2 and V is TRBV4-1, with a tentative D call TRBD2 (6 bases). The sequence was obtained from a man aged 40-49 years with primary liver carcinoma and hepatitis B virus infection. CDR3 amino acids: CASCQERGRGEDTGELFF. CDR3 DNA sequence: TGCGCCAGCTGCCAGGAAAGAGGGCGAGGGGAGGACACCGGGGAGCTGTTTTTT.